The rows below give T cell receptor beta chains drawn from one sample of a study of response to subunit inactivated influenza vaccine. TCRdb called the RT-PCR reads again in MiXCR, with one record for every CDR3 protein. In the table there are about 520,000 distinct CDR3 sequences, less than 7.5% of which are singletons. The sequences come from PBMCs from blood, collected around 25 months after vaccination. These receptors originate from a man between 50 and 75 years old who received an inactivated influenza vaccine. Both conserved end residues are part of each CDR3. Fields, in order: J gene, D gene, clone size, V gene, CDR3 DNA, CDR3 protein. D genes are given only for firm matches. Size tells how often a clone was seen (once, few, many) or the class of an expanded clone, and some rows leave it out.

j_call: TRBJ1-1
d_call: .
clone_size: few
v_call: TRBV6-1
cdr3_nt: TGTGCCAGCAGGATCGGGGGATCTTTGAACACTGAAGCTTTCTTT
cdr3_aa: CASRIGGSLNTEAFF

j_call: TRBJ2-7
d_call: .
clone_size: .
v_call: TRBV15
cdr3_nt: TGTGCCACCAGCAAAGGGACCGATTCCTACGAGCAGTACTTC
cdr3_aa: CATSKGTDSYEQYF

j_call: TRBJ2-7
d_call: TRBD1
clone_size: few
v_call: TRBV28
cdr3_nt: TGTGCCAGCAGTTCCCGACAGGGGGCCTACGACCAGTACTTC
cdr3_aa: CASSSRQGAYDQYF

j_call: TRBJ2-5
d_call: TRBD2
clone_size: .
v_call: TRBV5-4
cdr3_nt: TGTGCCAGCAGCTTGGGGACTAGCGGGAGCGTAGAGACCCAGTACTTC
cdr3_aa: CASSLGTSGSVETQYF

j_call: TRBJ2-7
d_call: .
clone_size: few
v_call: TRBV7-2
cdr3_nt: TGTGCCAGCAGCCCGTCCAGGGGGGGTCCGTACGAGCAGTACTTC
cdr3_aa: CASSPSRGGPYEQYF

j_call: TRBJ2-3
d_call: .
clone_size: few
v_call: TRBV6-2/TRBV6-3
cdr3_nt: TGTGCCAGCAGGCCGACCGCAGGAGGAGATACGCAGTATTTT
cdr3_aa: CASRPTAGGDTQYF

j_call: TRBJ2-7
d_call: TRBD2
clone_size: few
v_call: TRBV7-2
cdr3_nt: TGTGCCAGCAGCCCGAAGACTAGCGGGGGGTACGAGCAGTACTTC
cdr3_aa: CASSPKTSGGYEQYF

j_call: TRBJ2-3
d_call: .
clone_size: many
v_call: TRBV14
cdr3_nt: TGTGCCAGCAGCCAAGTTGAGTACTCCACAGATACGCAGTATTTT
cdr3_aa: CASSQVEYSTDTQYF

j_call: TRBJ2-5
d_call: .
clone_size: many
v_call: TRBV12-3/TRBV12-4
cdr3_nt: TGTGCCAGCAGTTCCTCGGGGGTGGAGACCCAGTACTTC
cdr3_aa: CASSSSGVETQYF

j_call: TRBJ2-7
d_call: TRBD1
clone_size: many
v_call: TRBV28
cdr3_nt: TGTGCCAGCAGTTACGGGACAGACGCCTACGAGCAGTACTTC
cdr3_aa: CASSYGTDAYEQYF

j_call: TRBJ2-2
d_call: TRBD1
clone_size: few
v_call: TRBV6-1
cdr3_nt: TGTGCCAGCAGTCCACCGGGACAGGGGTCCGGGGAGCTGTTTTTT
cdr3_aa: CASSPPGQGSGELFF

j_call: TRBJ2-7
d_call: TRBD1
clone_size: many
v_call: TRBV5-1
cdr3_nt: TGCGCCAGCAGCCCCGTGACCAGACAGGGGGCGGAGCAGTACTTC
cdr3_aa: CASSPVTRQGAEQYF

j_call: TRBJ1-6
d_call: .
clone_size: many
v_call: TRBV7-2
cdr3_nt: TGTGCCAGCAGCCCCGGACTTAGCTATAATTCACCCCTCCACTTT
cdr3_aa: CASSPGLSYNSPLHF

j_call: TRBJ2-5
d_call: .
clone_size: .
v_call: TRBV6-1
cdr3_nt: TGTGCCAGCAGTGTCCTCGCCCCCTTCCAAGAGACCCAGTACTTC
cdr3_aa: CASSVLAPFQETQYF

j_call: TRBJ2-5
d_call: TRBD2
clone_size: few
v_call: TRBV18
cdr3_nt: TGTGCCAGCTCGGCGGGGGGACAAGAGACCCAGTACTTC
cdr3_aa: CASSAGGQETQYF

j_call: TRBJ2-2
d_call: TRBD2
clone_size: few
v_call: TRBV4-3
cdr3_nt: TGCGCCAGCAGCCGGGCGTGGGCTAGCGGGTTGGACGGGGAGCTGTTTTTT
cdr3_aa: CASSRAWASGLDGELFF

j_call: TRBJ2-2
d_call: .
clone_size: .
v_call: TRBV15
cdr3_nt: TGTGCCACCAGCAGAGCAGGCCCACTCGGGGAGCTGTTTTTT
cdr3_aa: CATSRAGPLGELFF

j_call: TRBJ2-7
d_call: TRBD2
clone_size: .
v_call: TRBV7-2
cdr3_nt: TGTGCCAGCAGCTTTCTAGCGGGGATGTCCTACGAGCAGTACTTC
cdr3_aa: CASSFLAGMSYEQYF

j_call: TRBJ2-3
d_call: .
clone_size: .
v_call: TRBV20-1
cdr3_nt: TGCAGTGCTAGGCGATTACGGGGCAGCACAGATACGCAGTATTTT
cdr3_aa: CSARRLRGSTDTQYF

j_call: TRBJ2-3
d_call: .
clone_size: .
v_call: TRBV12-3/TRBV12-4
cdr3_nt: TGTGCCAGCAGTTCGACAACATCCATACCCACAGATACGCAGTATTTT
cdr3_aa: CASSSTTSIPTDTQYF

j_call: TRBJ1-6
d_call: .
clone_size: few
v_call: TRBV24-1
cdr3_nt: TGTGCCACCAGTGATGGGACTAATTCACCCCTCCACTTT
cdr3_aa: CATSDGTNSPLHF